The present TCR beta chain was sequenced within a study of T-cell memory formation after mild COVID-19. CDR3 length: 10 residues. The germline V and J ends were trimmed by 7 bases and 2 bases, with 3 bases remaining between them. Germline V CDR1 and CDR2: MNHNS, SASEGT. Note on this clonotype: What it binds is not known.

Study-wide findings and caveats: Prior to infection, memory already included some responding clones, suggesting cross-reactive memory joined. CM and EM subsets held most contracting CD4+ clones; EMRA held CD8+ ones. Clones that shrank (day 15 to 85) were balanced CD4/CD8, whereas later expanders leaned CD4+.

Constant-segment primers served in 5'RACE that generated TCR alpha and TCR beta cDNA libraries bearing sample barcodes and UMIs. MiXCR, run by TCRdb on the 5' RACE reads, gives a single entry per CDR3 protein. The sample records fewer than 650,000 distinct CDR3 sequences, roughly 20% being singletons. The chain joins TRBV6-1 to TRBJ2-7, with D hard to call. Material for sequencing was PBMCs or a T cell subset sorted from them (not recorded which). The sequence was obtained from an adult woman who had mild COVID-19 (a few samples of this study predate the infection). Cell type and time point are not known. The CDR3 nucleotides read TGTGCCAGCAACGCCTACGAGCAGTACTTC. Translated: CASNAYEQYF.